These T cell receptor beta chains were read from a single sample in a study of blood T cell repertoires in COVID-19. The repertoire was sequenced with immunoSEQ multiplex PCR; TCRdb's copy has only in-frame clones and lacks some. Of about 250,000 clones detected, under 85% appear once; the ten largest clones hold 3% to 4%. Sequencing input: peripheral blood. These TCRs come from a middle-aged woman with active or convalescent COVID-19. Each CDR3 is given with its conserved first and last residue. D genes are given only for firm matches. Clone size, where shown, is once, few, many, or a class for clones that have expanded.

v_gene,j_gene,abundance,d_gene,CDR3aa,CDR3nt
TRBV30,TRBJ1-1,few,TRBD1,CASGQGTFF,TGTGCCTCCGGACAGGGAACTTTCTTT
TRBV12-3/TRBV12-4,TRBJ1-5,once,-,CASSLTQEEPQHF,TGTGCCAGCAGCCTTACACAAGAGGAACCCCAGCATTTT
TRBV2,TRBJ1-1,once,TRBD1,CASSPGQQNTEAFF,TGTGCCAGCAGTCCGGGACAGCAGAACACTGAAGCTTTCTTT
TRBV10-1,TRBJ2-1,-,-,CASSELSNEQFF,TGCGCCAGCAGTGAACTCTCCAATGAGCAGTTCTTC
TRBV2,TRBJ1-2,-,-,CASTFQFSNYGYTF,TGTGCCAGCACCTTCCAGTTCTCTAACTATGGCTACACCTTC
TRBV29-1,TRBJ2-1,-,-,CSVDLGGPLDEQFF,TGCAGCGTTGATTTGGGGGGGCCTTTGGATGAGCAGTTCTTC
TRBV18,TRBJ1-4,-,-,CASRDPGDEKLFF,TGTGCCAGCCGTGACCCGGGGGATGAAAAACTGTTTTTT
TRBV7-8,TRBJ2-3,-,TRBD2,CASSSTSGGEHRTDTQYF,TGTGCCAGCAGCTCGACTAGCGGGGGGGAACACCGCACAGATACGCAGTATTTT
TRBV9,TRBJ2-7,once,-,CASSVGLASYEQYF,TGTGCCAGCAGCGTAGGGCTGGCCTCCTACGAGCAGTACTTC
TRBV24-1,TRBJ2-2,-,TRBD2,CATSDASGGTGELFF,TGTGCCACCAGTGATGCTAGCGGGGGAACCGGGGAGCTGTTTTTT
TRBV5-1,TRBJ1-2,-,-,CASSAGNYGYTF,TGCGCCAGCAGCGCGGGTAACTATGGCTACACCTTC
TRBV11-2,TRBJ2-1,-,-,CASSLNRYNEQFF,TGTGCCAGCAGCTTAAACAGATACAATGAGCAGTTCTTC
TRBV5-6,TRBJ1-1,few,-,CASSLKGLGVRGAFF,TGTGCCAGCAGCTTAAAAGGCCTCGGTGTACGAGGAGCTTTCTTT
TRBV6-4,TRBJ2-3,-,-,CASSESLVTDTQYF,TGTGCCAGCAGTGAAAGTCTAGTCACCGATACGCAGTATTTT
TRBV6-6,TRBJ1-1,-,TRBD1,CASSLQGAGDTEAFF,TGTGCCAGCAGTCTACAGGGGGCAGGGGACACTGAAGCTTTCTTT
TRBV11-2,TRBJ1-2,once,-,CASSNDRLNYGYTF,TGTGCCAGCAGCAATGACAGGCTGAACTATGGCTACACCTTC
TRBV29-1,TRBJ1-1,-,-,CSVGAQGTEAFF,TGCAGCGTTGGGGCACAAGGCACTGAAGCTTTCTTT
TRBV14,TRBJ1-1,-,-,CASSQDQGRAVYTEAFF,TGTGCCAGCAGCCAAGATCAGGGCAGGGCGGTGTACACTGAAGCTTTCTTT
TRBV19,TRBJ1-4,-,TRBD1,CASTNRGRDEKLFF,TGTGCCAGTACCAACAGGGGGCGCGATGAAAAACTGTTTTTT
TRBV5-1,TRBJ2-6,-,TRBD1,CASSLEGTGSSGANVLTF,TGCGCCAGCAGCTTGGAAGGGACAGGAAGCTCTGGGGCCAACGTCCTGACTTTC
TRBV28,TRBJ1-2,-,-,CASSGGSRKGYTF,TGTGCCAGCAGTGGAGGGAGTAGGAAAGGCTACACCTTC
TRBV18,TRBJ1-1,-,TRBD1,CASSSAILLRGRGAFF,TGTGCCAGCTCAAGCGCGATATTATTAAGGGGGCGAGGGGCTTTCTTT
TRBV6-5,TRBJ1-5,once,-,CASNTESNQPQHF,TGTGCCAGCAACACCGAAAGCAATCAGCCCCAGCATTTT
TRBV5-1,TRBJ2-2,-,TRBD2,CASKGLAGGSTGELFF,TGCGCCAGCAAGGGGCTAGCGGGGGGATCCACCGGGGAGCTGTTTTTT
TRBV3-1/TRBV3-2,TRBJ1-2,-,-,CASRRRDWGQGYTF,TGTGCCAGCCGCCGCCGCGATTGGGGGCAAGGCTACACCTTC
TRBV7-9,TRBJ1-5,few,-,CASSPRDTGGNQPQHF,TGTGCCAGCAGCCCCCGGGACACCGGGGGCAATCAGCCCCAGCATTTT
TRBV2,TRBJ1-2,-,TRBD1,CASRTTGSYGYTF,TGTGCCAGCAGAACGACAGGGAGCTATGGCTACACCTTC
TRBV28,TRBJ2-4,-,-,CASSSGGAGNIQYF,TGTGCCAGCAGTTCCGGCGGGGCGGGAAACATTCAGTACTTC
TRBV27,TRBJ2-1,-,TRBD2,CASSPGLAGGIREQFF,TGTGCCAGCAGTCCAGGACTAGCGGGGGGAATTCGTGAGCAGTTCTTC
TRBV10-3,TRBJ1-5,-,-,CAIGDGGDQPQHF,TGTGCCATAGGGGACGGGGGGGATCAGCCCCAGCATTTT
TRBV28,TRBJ2-4,once,TRBD2,CASAAGGINIQYF,TGTGCCAGCGCCGCGGGGGGAATAAACATTCAGTACTTC
TRBV10-1,TRBJ1-6,-,-,CASNNREGLYNSPLHF,TGCGCCAGCAACAACAGGGAGGGCCTCTATAATTCACCCCTCCACTTT
TRBV6-6,TRBJ1-3,-,TRBD1,CASSPGTDSGNTIYF,TGTGCCAGCAGCCCTGGGACAGACTCTGGAAACACCATATATTTT
TRBV7-7,TRBJ1-3,-,TRBD1,CASSRDRGPGNTIYF,TGTGCCAGCAGCCGGGACAGGGGGCCTGGAAACACCATATATTTT
TRBV7-3,TRBJ2-3,-,TRBD2,CASSPSGNTQYF,TGTGCCAGCAGCCCAAGCGGGAATACGCAGTATTTT
TRBV25-1,TRBJ1-2,-,TRBD1,CATRLPVTGGYTF,TGTGCCACCAGACTACCGGTGACAGGGGGCTACACCTTC
TRBV4-1,TRBJ1-5,-,TRBD1,CASSRGGQAYNQPQHF,TGCGCCAGCAGCCGGGGGGGACAGGCGTACAATCAGCCCCAGCATTTT
TRBV5-1,TRBJ1-1,-,-,CASSLGPDTEAFF,TGCGCCAGCAGCTTGGGTCCTGACACTGAAGCTTTCTTT
TRBV7-6,TRBJ2-7,-,TRBD1,CASSLGVQDRAYEQYF,TGTGCCAGCAGCTTAGGAGTTCAGGACAGGGCATACGAGCAGTACTTC
TRBV7-2,TRBJ2-5,-,-,CASSLGSHGETQYF,TGTGCCAGCAGCTTAGGGAGCCACGGGGAGACCCAGTACTTC
TRBV30,TRBJ1-1,-,-,CAWSRGGWATEAFF,TGTGCCTGGAGTAGGGGGGGGTGGGCCACTGAAGCTTTCTTT
TRBV3-1/TRBV3-2,TRBJ1-3,-,-,CASSQDLGQGNTIYF,TGTGCCAGCAGCCAAGATCTGGGCCAGGGAAACACCATATATTTT
TRBV5-6,TRBJ2-3,-,-,CASSPLIPDTQYF,TGTGCCAGCAGCCCACTGATTCCAGATACGCAGTATTTT
TRBV28,TRBJ1-5,-,TRBD1,CASTTGQGGQPQHF,TGTGCCAGCACAACCGGACAGGGCGGTCAGCCCCAGCATTTT
TRBV27,TRBJ2-3,-,-,CASSLRLAIDTQYF,TGTGCCAGCAGTTTACGTCTAGCGATAGATACGCAGTATTTT
TRBV5-1,TRBJ2-1,-,-,CASREGDEQFF,TGCGCCAGCAGAGAGGGGGATGAGCAGTTCTTC
TRBV6-1,TRBJ1-5,-,TRBD1,CASSDRTGRNQPQHF,TGTGCCAGCAGTGACCGGACAGGGCGCAATCAGCCCCAGCATTTT
TRBV7-3,TRBJ2-3,-,TRBD1,CASSPSRGPTDTQYF,TGTGCCAGCAGCCCAAGCAGGGGGCCCACAGATACGCAGTATTTT